Each of the 16 T cell receptor beta chains below was sequenced from the same sample in a study of shared clonotypes between healthy human individuals. CD45RO negativity and positive selection for CCR7 defined naive CD8 cells, a population that excluded terminally differentiated effector memory CD45RA+ cells. The data were produced by immunoSEQ multiplex PCR, yet TCRdb's version contains in-frame clones alone and is incomplete. This sample has about 2,100,000 clones, with about 92% found just once. The sequencing input was naive CD8+ T cells from PBMCs. Receptors were obtained from a man aged 18 to 30 in good health. Some clones in this sample may be carry-over from other donors' samples.

The rearrangement joins TRBV29-1 to TRBJ1-2; no reliable D call. The CDR3 sequence is 14 residues long. Trimming took off 2 bases at V and 2 bases at J, with 12 bases between the two ends. From germline, CDR1 is SQVTM and CDR2 ANQGSEA. DNA of the CDR3: TGCAGCGTTGAAACCTGGGAGAGAAACTATGGCTACACCTTC. Translated, it gives CSVETWERNYGYTF.

The CDR3 coding sequence is TGTGCCAGCAGTCAGTCTCGAGTAGACCATGAGCAGTTCTTC. Translation: CASSQSRVDHEQFF. The chain employs TRBV28 and TRBJ2-1; no definite D call. V lost 5 bases, J lost 8 bases, and 16 bases lay in between. The CDR3 sequence is 14 residues long. CDR1 MDHEN and CDR2 SYDVKM come from the germline V gene. The variable domain in full, with the rest retrieved from reference TRBV28 and TRBJ2-1, is DVKVTQSSRYLVKRTGEKVFLECVQDMDHENMFWYRQDPGLGLRLIYFSYDVKMKEKGDIPEGYSVSREKKERFSLILESASTNQTSMYLCASSQSRVDHEQFFGPGTRLTVL.

The V call is TRBV4-3, the J call TRBJ2-1, with a possible D match to TRBD2 (6 bases). The CDR3 contains 16 residues. Germline CDR1 LGHNA, CDR2 YSLEER. Trimming removed 4 bases at V and 2 bases at J, with 15 bases between. As DNA, the CDR3 is TGCGCCAGCAGCCCTCGCTGGGCTAGCGCCTACAATGAGCAGTTCTTC. This codes for CASSPRWASAYNEQFF.

This rearrangement joins TRBV18 to TRBJ2-1; no clear D. The CDR3 covers 16 residues. The germline V and J ends were trimmed by 3 bases and 0 bases, with 12 bases remaining between them. Germline CDR1 KGHSH, CDR2 LQKENI. CDR3 sequence: CASSPKRASSYNEQFF. The CDR3 nucleotides read TGTGCCAGCTCACCTAAAAGGGCTAGCTCCTACAATGAGCAGTTCTTC. The full variable domain, with the rest looked up from reference TRBV18 and TRBJ2-1, is NAGVMQNPRHLVRRRGQEARLRCSPMKGHSHVYWYRQLPEEGLKFMVYLQKENIIDESGMPKERFSAEFPKEGPSILRIQQVVRGDSAAYFCASSPKRASSYNEQFFGPGTRLTVL.

J is TRBJ1-5 and V is TRBV5-1, with D hard to call. V was trimmed by 0 bases and J by 1 base, leaving 8 bases between them. The CDR3 covers 15 residues. Germline CDR1 and CDR2: SGHRS and YFSETQ. The CDR3 here is CASSLVPESNQPQHF. CDR3 DNA: TGCGCCAGCAGCTTGGTTCCGGAAAGCAATCAGCCCCAGCATTTT.

This sequence joins TRBV29-1 and TRBJ2-7; 11 bases are shared with TRBD2. The CDR3 runs 14 residues. In germline, CDR1 is SQVTM, CDR2 ANQGSEA. The trim removed 2 bases at V and 3 bases at J, leaving 3 bases unmatched. In DNA, the CDR3 is TGCAGCGTTGAAACTAGCGGGAGTGGCTACGAGCAGTACTTC. This gives the protein CSVETSGSGYEQYF.

The genes are TRBV6-5 and TRBJ1-3; no firm D call. Germline loops: CDR1 MNHEY, CDR2 SVGAGI. This CDR3 has 15 residues. With 4 bases removed from V and 0 bases from J, the gap between germline ends came to 10 bases. The CDR3 region has the DNA TGTGCCAGCAGTTTGGACGGGAACTCTGGAAACACCATATATTTT. Translation: CASSLDGNSGNTIYF.

J is TRBJ2-3 and V is TRBV13; D is ambiguous. There are 13 residues in the CDR3. Germline V gene data show CDR1 as PRHDT and CDR2 as FYEKMQ (reference sequence). The V end was cut by 6 bases, the J end by 3 bases, with 10 bases between. The CDR3 loop is CASRDSRTDTQYF. CDR3 nucleotide sequence: TGTGCCAGCAGGGATTCACGGACAGATACGCAGTATTTT.

This chain links TRBV7-9 with TRBJ2-7, with D perhaps TRBD1 or TRBD2 (5 bases each). V lost 3 bases to trimming and J lost 2 bases, with 17 bases between them. This CDR3 has 16 residues. CDR1 is SEHNR, CDR2 FQNEAQ, per germline (reference sequence). The CDR3 region is CASSLGTGRLTYEQYF. CDR3 nucleotides: TGTGCCAGCAGCTTGGGTACGGGACGGTTAACCTACGAGCAGTACTTC. Supplemented by reference TRBV7-9 and TRBJ2-7, the full variable domain reads DTGVSQNPRHKITKRGQNVTFRCDPISEHNRLYWYRQTLGQGPEFLTYFQNEAQLEKSRLLSDRFSAERPKGSFSTLEIQRTEQGDSAMYLCASSLGTGRLTYEQYFGPGTRLTVT.

The chain carries TRBV11-2 and TRBJ2-5; 8 nucleotides line up with TRBD2. Germline V lookup: CDR1 SGHAT, CDR2 FQNNGV. V gave up 3 bases and J gave up 0 bases; unmatched junction bases: 3. The CDR3 runs to 15 residues. The CDR3 DNA reads as TGTGCCAGCAGCTTCCCGGGAGGGTACCAAGAGACCCAGTACTTC. This gives the protein CASSFPGGYQETQYF. Based on the CDR3 plus reference TRBV11-2 and TRBJ2-5, the full variable domain is EAGVAQSPRYKIIEKRQSVAFWCNPISGHATLYWYQQILGQGPKLLIQFQNNGVVDDSQLPKDRFSAERLKGVDSTLKIQPAKLEDSAVYLCASSFPGGYQETQYFGPGTRLLVL.

About this clone itself: One end of the junction is discordant with germline, which a read error may explain. The CDR3 protein is CASSQGRGANTGELFF. The CDR3 nucleotides are TGCGCCAGCAGTCAAGGGCGGGGCGCGAACACCGGGGAGCTGTTTTTT. The rearrangement uses TRBV4-3 and TRBJ2-2, with D perhaps matching TRBD2 (6 bases). CDR3 length equals 16 residues. In germline, CDR1 is LGHNA, CDR2 YSLEER.

The chain links TRBV6-5 to TRBJ1-2, with D hard to call. The germline V gene encodes CDR1 MNHEY and CDR2 SVGAGI. Trimming shortened V by 5 bases and J by 5 bases, and 18 bases separated the two germline ends. The CDR3 extends over 15 amino acids. The DNA of the CDR3 is TGTGCCAGCAGTACCCCCGGGAGCGGCGGATATGGCTACACCTTC. Translation gives CASSTPGSGGYGYTF.

The chain couples TRBV10-1 to TRBJ2-3; D may be TRBD2 (6 bases). The CDR3 is 16 residues long. V lost 5 bases to trimming and J lost 4 bases, with 19 bases between them. Germline V lookup: CDR1 WNHNN, CDR2 SYGVQD (reference sequence). The CDR3 region is CASSLLAGPSADTQYF. The CDR3, as DNA: TGCGCCAGCAGTCTACTGGCGGGGCCGAGCGCAGATACGCAGTATTTT.

This clone was picked up one time. The same CDR3 also results from other DNA sequences found in this sample. The chain employs TRBV27 and TRBJ1-1; TRBD1 aligns across 8 bases. There are 14 residues in the CDR3. The germline V gene has CDR1 MNHEY and CDR2 SMNVEV (reference sequence). Germline trimming cut 2 bases from V and 5 bases from J; bases unmatched to any gene: 4. The CDR3 DNA reads as TGTGCCAGCAGTTTACAGGGGGCATTAACTGAAGCTTTCTTT. Translating gives CASSLQGALTEAFF.

This clone showed up just a few times. V is TRBV7-3 and J is TRBJ2-1; D unresolved. This CDR3 contains 13 residues. Germline V CDR1 and CDR2: SGHTA, FQGTGA. Trimming left V 5 bases short and J 6 bases short, with 11 bases between. The CDR3 DNA follows: TGTGCCAGCAGCCAGAACCGCGCCAATGAGCAGTTCTTC. Translated: CASSQNRANEQFF.

The chain uses TRBV13 and TRBJ2-1; 8 nucleotides line up with TRBD2. J gave up 4 bases and V 0 bases, and 2 bases lay outside the gene matches. The CDR3 is 15 amino acids. Germline-derived CDR1 and CDR2 are PRHDT and FYEKMQ (reference sequence). The CDR3 region is CASSLGTSDYNEQFF. CDR3 DNA sequence: TGTGCCAGCAGCTTAGGGACTAGCGATTACAATGAGCAGTTCTTC.